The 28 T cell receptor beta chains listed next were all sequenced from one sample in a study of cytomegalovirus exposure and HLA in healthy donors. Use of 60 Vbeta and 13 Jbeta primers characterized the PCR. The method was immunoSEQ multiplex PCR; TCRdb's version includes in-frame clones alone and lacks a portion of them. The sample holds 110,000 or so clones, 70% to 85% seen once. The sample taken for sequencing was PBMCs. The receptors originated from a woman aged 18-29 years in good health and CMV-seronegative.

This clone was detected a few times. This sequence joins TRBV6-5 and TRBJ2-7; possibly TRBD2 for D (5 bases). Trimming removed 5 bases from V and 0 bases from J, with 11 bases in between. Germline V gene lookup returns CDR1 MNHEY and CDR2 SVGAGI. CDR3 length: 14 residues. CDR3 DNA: TGTGCCAGCAGTCCCCTCGGGGTCTCCTACGAGCAGTACGTC. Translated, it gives CASSPLGVSYEQYV.

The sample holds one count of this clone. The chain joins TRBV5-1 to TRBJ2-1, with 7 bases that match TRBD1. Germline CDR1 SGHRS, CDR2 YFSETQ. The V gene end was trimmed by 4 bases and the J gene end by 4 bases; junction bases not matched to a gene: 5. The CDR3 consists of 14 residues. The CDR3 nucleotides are TGCGCCAGCAGCCCGTCGACAGGGTACAATGAGCAGTTCTTC. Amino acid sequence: CASSPSTGYNEQFF.

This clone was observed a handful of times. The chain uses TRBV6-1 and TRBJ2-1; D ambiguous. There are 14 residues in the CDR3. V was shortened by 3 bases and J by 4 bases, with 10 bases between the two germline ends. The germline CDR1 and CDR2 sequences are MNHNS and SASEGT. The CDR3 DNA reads TGTGCCAGCAGTGACTCCAGCGCTTACAATGAGCAGTTCTTC. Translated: CASSDSSAYNEQFF.

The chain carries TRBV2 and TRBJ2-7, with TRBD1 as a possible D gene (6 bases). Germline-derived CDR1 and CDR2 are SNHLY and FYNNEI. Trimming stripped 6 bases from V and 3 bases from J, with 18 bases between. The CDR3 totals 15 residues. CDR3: CASSSRGEAFYEQYF. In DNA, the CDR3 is TGTGCCAGCAGCTCCAGGGGTGAGGCGTTCTACGAGCAGTACTTC.

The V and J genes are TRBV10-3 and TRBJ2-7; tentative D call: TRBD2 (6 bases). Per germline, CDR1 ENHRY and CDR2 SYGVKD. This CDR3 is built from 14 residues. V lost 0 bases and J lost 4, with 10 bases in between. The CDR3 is CAISESRDSYEQYF. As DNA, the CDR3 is TGTGCCATCAGTGAGTCCCGGGACTCTTACGAGCAGTACTTC.

CDR3 nucleotides: TGTGCCAGCAGTCTGACAGGGGTTGGAAACACCATATATTTT. Encoded protein: CASSLTGVGNTIYF. The V gene is TRBV2, the J gene TRBJ1-3; 8 bases agree with TRBD1. V was clipped by 5 bases and J by 3 bases; unmatched bases: 3. The CDR3 runs to 14 residues. Looked up from germline, CDR1 is SNHLY and CDR2 is FYNNEI. Looking up the rest from reference TRBV2 and TRBJ1-3 gives the full variable domain: EPEVTQTPSHQVTQMGQEVILRCVPISNHLYFYWYRQILGQKVEFLVSFYNNEISEKSEIFDDQFSVERPDGSNFTLKIRSTKLEDSAMYFCASSLTGVGNTIYFGEGSWLTVV.

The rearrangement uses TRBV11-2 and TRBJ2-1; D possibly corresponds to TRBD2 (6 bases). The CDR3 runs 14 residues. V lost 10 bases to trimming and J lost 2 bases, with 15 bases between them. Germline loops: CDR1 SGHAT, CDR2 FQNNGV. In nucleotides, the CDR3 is TGTGCCACCCTACCCGGGAGTGCCTACAATGAGCAGTTCTTC. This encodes CATLPGSAYNEQFF.

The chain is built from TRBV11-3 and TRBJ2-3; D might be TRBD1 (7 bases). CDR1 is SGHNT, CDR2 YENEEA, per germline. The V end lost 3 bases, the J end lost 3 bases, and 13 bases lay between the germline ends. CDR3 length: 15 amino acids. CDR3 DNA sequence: TGTGCCAGCAGCTTTGGGCAGGGGGGAACAGATACGCAGTATTTT. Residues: CASSFGQGGTDTQYF.

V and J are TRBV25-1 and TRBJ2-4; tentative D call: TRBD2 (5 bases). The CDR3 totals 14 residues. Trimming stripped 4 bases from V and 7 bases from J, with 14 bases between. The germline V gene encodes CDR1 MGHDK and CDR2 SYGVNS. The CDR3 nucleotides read TGTGCCAGCAGTGGATCGACGGGATGGAACATTCAGTACTTC. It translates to CASSGSTGWNIQYF. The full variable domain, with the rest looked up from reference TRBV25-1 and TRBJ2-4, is EADIYQTPRYLVIGTGKKITLECSQTMGHDKMYWYQQDPGMELHLIHYSYGVNSTEKGDLSSESTVSRIRTEHFPLTLESARPSHTSQYLCASSGSTGWNIQYFGAGTRLSVL.

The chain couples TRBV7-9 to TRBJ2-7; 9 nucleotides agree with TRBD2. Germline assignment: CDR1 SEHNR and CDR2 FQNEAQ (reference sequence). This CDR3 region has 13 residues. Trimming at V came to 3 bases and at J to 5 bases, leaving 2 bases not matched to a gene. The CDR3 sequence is CASSLAGGHEQYV. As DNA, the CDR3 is TGTGCCAGCAGCTTGGCGGGGGGGCACGAGCAGTACGTC.

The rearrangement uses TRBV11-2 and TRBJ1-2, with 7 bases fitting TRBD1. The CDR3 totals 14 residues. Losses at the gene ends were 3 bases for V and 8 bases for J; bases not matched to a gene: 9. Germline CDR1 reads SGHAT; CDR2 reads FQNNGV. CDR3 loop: CASSFSTGNYGYTF. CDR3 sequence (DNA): TGTGCCAGCAGCTTTTCGACAGGGAATTACGGCTACACCTTC.

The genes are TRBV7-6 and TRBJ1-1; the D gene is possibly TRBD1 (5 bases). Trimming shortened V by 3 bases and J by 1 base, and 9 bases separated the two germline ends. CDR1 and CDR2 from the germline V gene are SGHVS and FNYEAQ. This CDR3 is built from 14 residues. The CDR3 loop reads CASSFPGGNTEAFF. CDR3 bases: TGTGCCAGCAGCTTTCCGGGGGGGAACACTGAAGCTTTCTTT. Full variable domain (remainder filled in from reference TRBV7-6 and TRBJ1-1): GAGVSQSPRYKVTKRGQDVALRCDPISGHVSLYWYRQALGQGPEFLTYFNYEAQQDKSGLPNDRFSAERPEGSISTLTIQRTEQRDSAMYRCASSFPGGNTEAFFGQGTRLTVV.

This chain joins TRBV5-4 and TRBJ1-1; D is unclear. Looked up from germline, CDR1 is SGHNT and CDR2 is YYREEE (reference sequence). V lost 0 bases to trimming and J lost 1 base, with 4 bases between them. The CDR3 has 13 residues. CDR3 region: CASSLDSNTEAFF. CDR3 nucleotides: TGTGCCAGCAGCTTGGACTCGAACACTGAAGCTTTCTTT.

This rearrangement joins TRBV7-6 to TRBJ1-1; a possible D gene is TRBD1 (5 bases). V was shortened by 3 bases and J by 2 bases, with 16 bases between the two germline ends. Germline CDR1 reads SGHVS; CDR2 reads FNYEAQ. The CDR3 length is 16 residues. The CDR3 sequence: CASSLGGLALNTEAFF. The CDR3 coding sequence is TGTGCCAGCAGCTTGGGGGGTTTAGCGTTAAACACTGAAGCTTTCTTT. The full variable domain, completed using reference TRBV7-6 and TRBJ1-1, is GAGVSQSPRYKVTKRGQDVALRCDPISGHVSLYWYRQALGQGPEFLTYFNYEAQQDKSGLPNDRFSAERPEGSISTLTIQRTEQRDSAMYRCASSLGGLALNTEAFFGQGTRLTVV.

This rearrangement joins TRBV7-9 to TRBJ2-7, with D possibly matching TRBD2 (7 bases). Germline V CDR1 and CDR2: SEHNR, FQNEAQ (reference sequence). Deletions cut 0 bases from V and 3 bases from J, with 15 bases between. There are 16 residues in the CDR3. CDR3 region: CASSLARGATFYEQYF. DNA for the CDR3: TGTGCCAGCAGCTTAGCCCGGGGGGCCACGTTCTACGAGCAGTACTTC.

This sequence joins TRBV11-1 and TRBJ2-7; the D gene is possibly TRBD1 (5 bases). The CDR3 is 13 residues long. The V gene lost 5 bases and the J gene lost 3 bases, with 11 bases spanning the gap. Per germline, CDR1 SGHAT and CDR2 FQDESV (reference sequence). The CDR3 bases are TGTGCCAGCAGCCAGGGATTGAGCTACGAGCAGTACTTC. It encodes CASSQGLSYEQYF.

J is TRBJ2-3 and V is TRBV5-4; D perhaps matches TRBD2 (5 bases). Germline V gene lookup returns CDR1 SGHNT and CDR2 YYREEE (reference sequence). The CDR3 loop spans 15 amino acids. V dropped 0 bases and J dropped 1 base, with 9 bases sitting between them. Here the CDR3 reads CASSLGLSGTDTQYF. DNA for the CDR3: TGTGCCAGCAGCTTGGGACTATCGGGCACAGATACGCAGTATTTT.

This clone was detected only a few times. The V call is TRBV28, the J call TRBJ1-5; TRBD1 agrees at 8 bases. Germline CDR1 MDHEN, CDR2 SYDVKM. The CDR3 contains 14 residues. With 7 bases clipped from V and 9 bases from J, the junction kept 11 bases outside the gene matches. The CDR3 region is CASTPRQGLRPQHF. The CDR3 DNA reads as TGTGCCAGCACCCCCAGACAGGGGCTGCGGCCCCAGCATTTT.

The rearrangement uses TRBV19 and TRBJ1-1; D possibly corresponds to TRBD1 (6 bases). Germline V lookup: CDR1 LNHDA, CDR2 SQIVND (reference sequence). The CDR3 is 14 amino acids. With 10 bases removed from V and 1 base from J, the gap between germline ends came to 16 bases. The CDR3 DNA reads TGTGCCACTGACACGGACAGACCGAACACTGAAGCTTTCTTT. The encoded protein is CATDTDRPNTEAFF.

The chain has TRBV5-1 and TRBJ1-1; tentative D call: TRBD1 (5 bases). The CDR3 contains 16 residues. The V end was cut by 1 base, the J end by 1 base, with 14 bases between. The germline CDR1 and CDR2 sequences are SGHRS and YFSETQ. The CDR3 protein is CASSLFSGAENTEAFF. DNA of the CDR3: TGCGCCAGCAGCTTGTTCTCTGGGGCCGAGAACACTGAAGCTTTCTTT.

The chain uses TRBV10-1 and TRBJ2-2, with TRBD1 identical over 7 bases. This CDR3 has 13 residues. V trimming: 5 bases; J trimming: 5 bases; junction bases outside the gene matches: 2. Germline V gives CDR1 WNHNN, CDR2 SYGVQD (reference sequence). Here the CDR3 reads CASSRGLTGELFF. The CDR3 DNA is TGCGCCAGCAGTAGGGGGCTGACCGGGGAGCTGTTTTTT.

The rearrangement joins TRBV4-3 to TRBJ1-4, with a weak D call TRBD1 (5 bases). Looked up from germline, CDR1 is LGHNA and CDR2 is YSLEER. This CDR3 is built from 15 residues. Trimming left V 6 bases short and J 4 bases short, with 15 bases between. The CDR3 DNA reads TGCGCCAGCAGTTCCACGACAGCTGATAATGAAAAACTGTTTTTT. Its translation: CASSSTTADNEKLFF.

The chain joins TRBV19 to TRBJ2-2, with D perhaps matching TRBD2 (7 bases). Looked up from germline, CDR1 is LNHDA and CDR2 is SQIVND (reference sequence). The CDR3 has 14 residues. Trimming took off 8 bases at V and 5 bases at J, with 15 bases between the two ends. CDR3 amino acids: CASWGGRITGELFF. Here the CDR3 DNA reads TGTGCCAGTTGGGGGGGGCGCATAACCGGGGAGCTGTTTTTT.

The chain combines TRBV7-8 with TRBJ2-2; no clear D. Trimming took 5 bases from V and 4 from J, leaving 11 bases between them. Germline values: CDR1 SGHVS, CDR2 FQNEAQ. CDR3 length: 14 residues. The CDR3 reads CASSLRSLTGELFF. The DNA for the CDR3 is TGTGCCAGCAGCCTCAGAAGTCTCACCGGGGAGCTGTTTTTT.

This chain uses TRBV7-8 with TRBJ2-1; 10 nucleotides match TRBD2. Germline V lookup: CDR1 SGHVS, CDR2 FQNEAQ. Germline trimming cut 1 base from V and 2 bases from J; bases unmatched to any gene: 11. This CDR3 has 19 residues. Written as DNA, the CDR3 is TGTGCCAGCAGCTTAGATCTTGGGGCTAGCGGGGGAACCTACAATGAGCAGTTCTTC. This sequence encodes CASSLDLGASGGTYNEQFF.

The CDR3 bases are TGCAGCGTAGACAGTGCCCCTCAAGAGACCCAGTACTTC. It yields the protein CSVDSAPQETQYF. This chain connects TRBV29-1 to TRBJ2-5, with D perhaps TRBD1 (5 bases). V lost 6 bases and J lost 2, with 13 bases in between. Germline V lookup: CDR1 SQVTM, CDR2 ANQGSEA. The CDR3 consists of 13 residues.

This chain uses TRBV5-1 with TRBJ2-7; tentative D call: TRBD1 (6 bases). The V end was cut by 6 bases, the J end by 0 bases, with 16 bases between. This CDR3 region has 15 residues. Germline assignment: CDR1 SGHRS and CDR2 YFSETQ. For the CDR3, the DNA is TGCGCCAGCAAAACGGCACAGGGTACCTCCTACGAGCAGTACTTC. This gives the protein CASKTAQGTSYEQYF.

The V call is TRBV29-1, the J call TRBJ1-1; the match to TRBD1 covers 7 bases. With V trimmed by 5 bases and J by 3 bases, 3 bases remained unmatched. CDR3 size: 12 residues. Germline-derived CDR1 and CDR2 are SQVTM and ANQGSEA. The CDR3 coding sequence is TGCAGCGTTAAGGGGGCGGACACTGAAGCTTTCTTT. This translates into CSVKGADTEAFF.